This TCR beta chain stems from a study of cytomegalovirus exposure and HLA in healthy donors. Both 60 Vbeta primers and 13 Jbeta primers went into the PCR. Profiled with immunoSEQ multiplex PCR; TCRdb holds only in-frame clones, not every one. The profile shows fewer than 130,000 clones, 60% to 85% of them singletons. Notes on the study in general: Trimming of TCR beta V- and J-genes showed a link, identified in a later analysis, to a missense DCLRE1C variant. While the bulk of TCR sequences proved rare, some public TCRs turned up in many donors. Earlier analysis yielded a pattern in which most TCR beta V segments were productive about 90% or about 30% of the time.

This clone was seen just once. Its antigen is undetermined. Material: PBMCs. The origin of this receptor is a woman aged 55-69 years in good health and CMV-seropositive.

CDR3 DNA: TGTGCCAGCAGAGCGGGAGGGCCAGATACGCAGTATTTT. Translating it yields CASRAGGPDTQYF. This chain uses TRBV28 with TRBJ2-3, with 10 bases fitting TRBD2. Germline loops: CDR1 MDHEN, CDR2 SYDVKM. There are 13 residues in the CDR3. V shed 6 bases and J 4 bases; nucleotides not matched to a gene: 1. The variable domain in full, completed from reference TRBV28 and TRBJ2-3, reads DVKVTQSSRYLVKRTGEKVFLECVQDMDHENMFWYRQDPGLGLRLIYFSYDVKMKEKGDIPEGYSVSREKKERFSLILESASTNQTSMYLCASRAGGPDTQYFGPGTRLTVL.